Each of the 7 T cell receptor beta chains below was sequenced from the same sample in a study of T cell repertoires in aging, cancer and after chemotherapy. Peripheral blood genomic DNA, not sorted cells or RNA, was the template. Multiplex touch-down PCR with TRB-A/B primers amplified rearranged V-D-J TRB sequences. In TCRdb, the multiplex PCR reads were re-called with MiXCR into one record per CDR3 protein. The profile shows more than 4,500 distinct CDR3 sequences, about a quarter of them singletons. The sequencing input was blood. Source of these receptors: a human donor in good health.

The gene calls are TRBV14 and TRBJ2-5; no firm D call. Per germline, CDR1 SGHDN and CDR2 FVKESK. This CDR3 region has 14 residues. The V gene lost 0 bases and the J gene lost 0 bases, with 5 bases spanning the gap. The CDR3 DNA sequence: TGTGCCAGCAGCCAAGATACGTACCAAGAGACCCAGTACTTC. Translating gives CASSQDTYQETQYF.

DNA of the CDR3: TGTGCCATCAGTGAGCCAGGGGGGACTCGGGAGCAGTACTTC. Encoded protein: CAISEPGGTREQYF. V and J are TRBV10-3 and TRBJ2-7, with a tentative D call TRBD1 (7 bases). V lost 2 bases and J lost 7, with 15 bases in between. Germline CDR1 and CDR2: ENHRY and SYGVKD. The CDR3 runs 14 residues.

The chain recombines TRBV6-5 with TRBJ2-3; 14 bases agree with TRBD2. Germline trimming cut 5 bases from V and 1 base from J; bases unmatched to any gene: 5. Germline values: CDR1 MNHEY, CDR2 SVGAGI. The CDR3 runs 17 residues. The CDR3 DNA sequence: TGTGCCAGCAGTGGACTAGCGGGGGGCGGGGGCACAGATACGCAGTATTTT. Translation gives CASSGLAGGGGTDTQYF.

The V gene is TRBV5-1, the J gene TRBJ2-3; no clear D gene. Germline-derived CDR1 and CDR2 are SGHRS and YFSETQ. The CDR3 sequence is 17 residues long. V was clipped by 0 bases and J by 0 bases, with 14 bases between them. The CDR3 region has the DNA TGCGCCAGCAGCTTGGCCGCGCAGCCCTCTAGCACAGATACGCAGTATTTT. This codes for CASSLAAQPSSTDTQYF.

This clonotype is medium-sized within its sample. V usage is TRBV7-6 and J usage is TRBJ2-1, with 7 positions matching TRBD2. From germline, CDR1 is SGHVS and CDR2 FNYEAQ. The V gene end was trimmed by 1 base and the J gene end by 13 bases; junction bases not matched to a gene: 7. This CDR3 spans 13 amino acids. The CDR3 region is CASSLELASPQFF. For the CDR3, the DNA is TGTGCCAGCAGCTTAGAACTAGCGAGTCCCCAGTTCTTC.

This clonotype turned up a few times. V usage is TRBV12-3 or TRBV12-4 and J usage is TRBJ2-2; perhaps D is TRBD1 or TRBD2 (5 bases each). The CDR3 loop spans 15 amino acids. V was shortened by 2 bases and J by 3 bases, with 10 bases between the two germline ends. CDR3 sequence (DNA): TGTGCCAGCAGTTTACGTCGGGGACACACCGGGGAGCTGTTTTTT. It codes for CASSLRRGHTGELFF.

The V gene is TRBV6-6, the J gene TRBJ2-7, with 9 bases that match TRBD2. With V trimmed by 5 bases and J by 3 bases, 2 bases remained unmatched. Germline V gene data show CDR1 as MNHNY and CDR2 as SVGAGI (reference sequence). CDR3 length equals 13 residues. This CDR3 is CASSLAGSYEQYF. CDR3 DNA: TGTGCCAGCAGTCTAGCGGGAAGCTACGAGCAGTACTTC.